A selection of T cell receptor beta chains follows, all from one sample in a study of OX40 agonist ivuxolimab in advanced cancers. Profiling relied on immunoSEQ multiplex PCR, and the TCRdb table lists in-frame clones only, not all of them. The sample contains about 100,000 clones, about 84% of which appear only once. The input for sequencing was CD4+ or CD8+ T cells sorted from blood, taken in a trial of the OX40 agonist ivuxolimab. The receptors originated from an adult with an advanced solid tumor such as melanoma, head and neck, liver or kidney cancer. CDR3s include the opening cysteine and the closing phenylalanine or tryptophan.

CDR3 protein: CASTSGLHNEQFF; J gene: TRBJ2-1; V gene: TRBV19
CDR3 protein: CASRRGINSPLHF; J gene: TRBJ1-6; V gene: TRBV7-8
CDR3 protein: CASSLGGSMNTEAFF; J gene: TRBJ1-1; V gene: TRBV5-4
CDR3 protein: CAWSFGNTGELFF; J gene: TRBJ2-2; V gene: TRBV30
CDR3 protein: CASSPGISYEQYF; J gene: TRBJ2-7; V gene: TRBV6-1
CDR3 protein: CASSRGLSSGNTIYF; J gene: TRBJ1-3; V gene: TRBV6-6
CDR3 protein: CATSIAAQVETQYF; J gene: TRBJ2-5; V gene: TRBV15
CDR3 protein: CASSLDRGGPNQPQHF; J gene: TRBJ1-5; V gene: TRBV7-8
CDR3 protein: CASSLSYGSEQYF; J gene: TRBJ2-7; V gene: TRBV7-9
CDR3 protein: CASSLGSPTDTQYF; J gene: TRBJ2-3; V gene: TRBV5-1
CDR3 protein: CAWSGGGHRVTEAFF; J gene: TRBJ1-1; V gene: TRBV30
CDR3 protein: CASSQGLESGTEAFF; J gene: TRBJ1-1; V gene: TRBV4-1
CDR3 protein: CASSSLDRGGYTF; J gene: TRBJ1-2; V gene: TRBV7-6
CDR3 protein: CASSQIDGNYGYTF; J gene: TRBJ1-2; V gene: TRBV4-1
CDR3 protein: CASSLLAGAGYNEQFF; J gene: TRBJ2-1; V gene: TRBV5-6
CDR3 protein: CASSLILAGDEQYF; J gene: TRBJ2-7; V gene: TRBV7-2
CDR3 protein: CASSVRAADTQYF; J gene: TRBJ2-3; V gene: TRBV9
CDR3 protein: CASSDLTASYSPLHF; J gene: TRBJ1-6; V gene: TRBV25-1
CDR3 protein: CASSPGQGAPNTEAFF; J gene: TRBJ1-1; V gene: TRBV5-1
CDR3 protein: CASSRPNTSGSYEQYF; J gene: TRBJ2-7; V gene: TRBV7-6
CDR3 protein: CASSVVSDTQYF; J gene: TRBJ2-3; V gene: TRBV9
CDR3 protein: CASSEPGPEQYF; J gene: TRBJ2-7; V gene: TRBV2
CDR3 protein: CASSPQGSVDKNIQYF; J gene: TRBJ2-4; V gene: TRBV5-4
CDR3 protein: CASSTGSGTEAFF; J gene: TRBJ1-1; V gene: TRBV9
CDR3 protein: CASSVEGSYGYTF; J gene: TRBJ1-2; V gene: TRBV9
CDR3 protein: CASSVEGESQPQHF; J gene: TRBJ1-5; V gene: TRBV9
CDR3 protein: CASGTSGAAGAYEQYF; J gene: TRBJ2-7; V gene: TRBV2
CDR3 protein: CASSLGKGTNTGELFF; J gene: TRBJ2-2; V gene: TRBV4-3
CDR3 protein: CASSFGGNVATNEKLFF; J gene: TRBJ1-4; V gene: TRBV5-6